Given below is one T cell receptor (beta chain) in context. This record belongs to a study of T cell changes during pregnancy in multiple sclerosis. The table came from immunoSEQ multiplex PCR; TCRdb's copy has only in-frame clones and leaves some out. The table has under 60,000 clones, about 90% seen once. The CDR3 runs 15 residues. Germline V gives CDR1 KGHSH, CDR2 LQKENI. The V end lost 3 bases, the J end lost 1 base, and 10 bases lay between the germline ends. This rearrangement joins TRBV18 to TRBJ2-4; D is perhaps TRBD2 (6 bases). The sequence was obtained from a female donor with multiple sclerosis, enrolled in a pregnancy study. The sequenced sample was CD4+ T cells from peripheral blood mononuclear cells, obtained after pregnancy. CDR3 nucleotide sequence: TGTGCCAGCTCACCCCCCGGAGGGGCCAAAAACATTCAGTACTTC. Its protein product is CASSPPGGAKNIQYF.